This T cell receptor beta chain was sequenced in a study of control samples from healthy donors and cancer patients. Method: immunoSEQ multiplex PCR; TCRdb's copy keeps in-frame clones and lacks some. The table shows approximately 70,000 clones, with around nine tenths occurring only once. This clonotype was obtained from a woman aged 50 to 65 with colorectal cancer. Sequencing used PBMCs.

The CDR3 DNA reads TGTGCCAGCGCCGGACAAAAGGCCGATCAGCCCCAGCATTTT. It encodes CASAGQKADQPQHF. This sequence joins TRBV18 and TRBJ1-5, with D maybe TRBD1 (5 bases). V shed 8 bases and J shed 5 bases, with 16 bases lying between them. This CDR3 has 14 amino acids. CDR1 and CDR2 from the germline V gene are KGHSH and LQKENI.